This entry concerns a single T cell receptor beta chain. Its target is not known. The CDR3 loop spans 13 amino acids. Unmatched junction bases numbered 3, after V lost 3 bases and J lost 4 bases. Germline V CDR1 and CDR2: SGDLS, YYNGEE. This sample is part of a study of T cell responses to AZD1222 COVID-19 vaccine. Some clones are missing from TCRdb's copy, which holds only in-frame ones; the method was immunoSEQ multiplex PCR. The sample carries some 150,000 clones, about nine tenths recorded once. Broader study findings: White British ancestry dominated among donors, who included more females, and clonal diversity was possibly underestimated.

V is TRBV9 and J is TRBJ1-2, with 7 bases that match TRBD1. The material sequenced was peripheral blood, taken 28 days after the second AZD1222 dose. This TCR came from an adult who received the AZD1222 COVID-19 vaccine. CDR3 sequence: CASSGQGFYGYTF. The CDR3, as DNA: TGTGCCAGCAGCGGACAGGGTTTCTATGGCTACACCTTC.